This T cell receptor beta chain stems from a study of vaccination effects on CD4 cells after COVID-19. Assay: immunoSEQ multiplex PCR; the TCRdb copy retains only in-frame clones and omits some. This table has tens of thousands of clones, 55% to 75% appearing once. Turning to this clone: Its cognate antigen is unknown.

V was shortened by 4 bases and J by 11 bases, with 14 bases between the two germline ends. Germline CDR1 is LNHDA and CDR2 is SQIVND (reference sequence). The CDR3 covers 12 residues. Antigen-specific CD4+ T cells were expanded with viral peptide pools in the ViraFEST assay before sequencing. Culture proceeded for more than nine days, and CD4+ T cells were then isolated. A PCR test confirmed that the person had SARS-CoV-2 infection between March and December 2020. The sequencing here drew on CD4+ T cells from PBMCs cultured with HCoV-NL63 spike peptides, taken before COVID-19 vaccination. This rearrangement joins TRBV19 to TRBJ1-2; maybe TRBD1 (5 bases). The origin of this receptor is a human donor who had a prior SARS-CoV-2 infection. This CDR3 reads CASSTRDASYTF. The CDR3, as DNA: TGTGCCAGTAGTACCCGGGACGCCTCGTACACCTTC. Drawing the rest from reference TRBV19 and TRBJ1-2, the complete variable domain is DGGITQSPKYLFRKEGQNVTLSCEQNLNHDAMYWYRQDPGQGLRLIYYSQIVNDFQKGDIAEGYSVSREKKESFPLTVTSAQKNPTAFYLCASSTRDASYTFGSGTRLTVV.